The 21 T cell receptor beta chains below were found in one sample sequenced in a study of Graves' ophthalmopathy and Graves' hyperthyroidism. The authors amplified TCR beta CDR3 regions, and they did so from RNA transcripts for repertoire sequencing. The authors performed first-round RT-PCR with HTBI primers and then a second-round multiplex PCR. Via MiXCR, TCRdb re-called the multiplex PCR reads, giving one row per CDR3 protein. The sample shows 40,000 or so distinct CDR3 sequences, about 50% of them seen only once. Sequencing was performed on peripheral blood. The receptors here all came from an adult woman with stable Graves' hyperthyroidism.

The gene calls are TRBV5-1 and TRBJ2-7; 11 nucleotides line up with TRBD2. The CDR3 length is 18 residues. Germline lookup yields CDR1 SGHRS and CDR2 YFSETQ. The ends lost 4 bases at V and 2 bases at J; junction bases unmatched: 14. DNA for the CDR3: TGCGCCAGCAGCCCCCCCTGGGGTACTAGCGGGGGTCCCTACGAGCAGTACTTC. Translation: CASSPPWGTSGGPYEQYF.

The V and J genes are TRBV7-9 and TRBJ2-3; 10 bases line up with TRBD2. Germline V lookup: CDR1 SEHNR, CDR2 FQNEAQ (reference sequence). J lost 6 bases, V lost 7 bases, and 19 bases had no gene match. CDR3 size: 18 residues. In DNA, the CDR3 is TGTGCCAGCACCTCCGGGACTATAACAGGGACTAGCGACGATACGCAGTATTTT. This translates into CASTSGTITGTSDDTQYF.

Here the CDR3 reads CSASKTGSGYTF. CDR3 bases: TGCAGTGCTAGCAAAACAGGGTCCGGCTACACCTTC. The rearrangement joins TRBV20-1 to TRBJ1-2, with D possibly being TRBD1 (6 bases). Trimming took 3 bases from V and 8 from J, leaving 13 bases between them. CDR1 is DFQATT and CDR2 is SNEGSKA in the germline V gene (reference sequence). The CDR3 is made up of 12 amino acids.

The V and J genes are TRBV7-8 and TRBJ2-7; 14 nucleotides match TRBD2. The CDR3 totals 17 residues. V was clipped by 5 bases and J by 5 bases; unmatched bases: 11. The V gene's germline CDR1 is SGHVS and CDR2 FQNEAQ. The CDR3 protein is CASSPGTSGSRVHEQYF. The CDR3, as DNA: TGTGCCAGCAGCCCTGGGACTAGCGGGAGCAGGGTCCACGAGCAGTACTTC.

This clonotype was observed many times. The genes are TRBV5-1 and TRBJ2-7, with 7 bases fitting TRBD1. This CDR3 is built from 13 residues. Germline CDR1 and CDR2: SGHRS and YFSETQ. V gave up 3 bases and J gave up 3 bases; unmatched junction bases: 3. The CDR3 reads CASSSGTDYEQYF. CDR3 in DNA: TGCGCCAGCAGCTCCGGGACAGACTACGAGCAGTACTTC. The full variable domain, rest sourced from reference TRBV5-1 and TRBJ2-7, is KAGVTQTPRYLIKTRGQQVTLSCSPISGHRSVSWYQQTPGQGLQFLFEYFSETQRNKGNFPGRFSGRQFSNSRSEMNVSTLELGDSALYLCASSSGTDYEQYFGPGTRLTVT.

This sequence joins TRBV20-1 and TRBJ1-5; perhaps TRBD1 as D (5 bases). Germline CDR1 DFQATT, CDR2 SNEGSKA (reference sequence). This CDR3 comprises 16 residues. V was trimmed by 8 bases and J by 0 bases, leaving 20 bases between them. The CDR3 loop is CSTSSGGRYSNQPQHF. In DNA, the CDR3 is TGCAGTACCTCCTCGGGGGGACGGTATAGCAATCAGCCCCAGCATTTT.

This clonotype was seen ten or more times. V is TRBV4-2 and J is TRBJ2-2; D may correspond to TRBD1 or TRBD2 (7 bases each). Trimming shortened V by 4 bases and J by 5 bases, and 17 bases separated the two germline ends. Germline V gene lookup returns CDR1 LGHNA and CDR2 YNFKEQ. The CDR3 spans 16 residues. CDR3 residues: CASSPRGGEGTGELFF. CDR3 nucleotide sequence: TGTGCCAGCAGCCCCAGGGGGGGGGAGGGGACCGGGGAGCTGTTTTTT.

This clonotype was counted only a few times. The chain employs TRBV6-5 and TRBJ1-6; D ambiguous. The CDR3 runs 12 residues. CDR1 and CDR2 (germline): MNHEY, SVGAGI. V lost 6 bases and J 7 bases, leaving 7 bases between the germline ends. The CDR3 loop is CASRGGNSPLHF. For the CDR3, the DNA is TGTGCCAGCAGGGGTGGAAATTCACCCCTCCACTTT.

This clonotype appeared many times. J is TRBJ2-6 and V is TRBV29-1, with TRBD2 as a possible D gene (6 bases). Germline V CDR1 and CDR2: SQVTM, ANQGSEA. V lost 3 bases to trimming and J lost 4 bases, with 10 bases between them. The CDR3 length is 14 residues. CDR3 protein: CSVEAGPGANVLTF. DNA of the CDR3: TGCAGCGTTGAGGCGGGGCCGGGGGCCAACGTCCTGACTTTC.

The genes are TRBV20-1 and TRBJ1-1, with 8 nucleotides matching TRBD1. J lost 1 base, V lost 4 bases, and 5 bases had no gene match. The V gene's germline CDR1 is DFQATT and CDR2 SNEGSKA (reference sequence). The CDR3 runs to 14 residues. The DNA of the CDR3 is TGCAGTGCTAACCCCGGGACAGGGAACACTGAAGCTTTCTTT. This encodes CSANPGTGNTEAFF.

This clonotype was counted between two and nine times. Sequence at one end of the junction differs from germline and may be a read error. The rearrangement joins TRBV5-1 to TRBJ1-5; 8 bases are shared with TRBD1. The CDR3 covers 14 residues. Germline V CDR1 and CDR2: SGHRS, YFSETQ. In DNA, the CDR3 is TGTGCCAGCAGCTTCGGACAGGGTAATCAGCCCCAGCATTTT. Protein product: CASSFGQGNQPQHF.

This chain joins TRBV5-1 and TRBJ2-7, with 14 bases that match TRBD2. The ends lost 4 bases at V and 7 bases at J; junction bases unmatched: 10. The CDR3 sequence is 16 residues long. Germline values: CDR1 SGHRS, CDR2 YFSETQ. The CDR3 nucleotides read TGCGCCAGCAGCGGAATCGGGACTAGCGGGAGTCGTGAGCAGTACTTC. It is translated as CASSGIGTSGSREQYF.

Ten or more counts support this clonotype. The V and J genes are TRBV5-1 and TRBJ2-3; D not certain. V lost 0 bases, J lost 0 bases, and 17 bases lay in between. In germline, CDR1 is SGHRS, CDR2 YFSETQ. The CDR3 totals 18 residues. This chain's CDR3 is CASSLAAVPAPSTDTQYF. The CDR3 DNA reads as TGCGCCAGCAGCTTGGCCGCGGTCCCGGCCCCTAGCACAGATACGCAGTATTTT.

This clonotype appeared once. Because the CDR3's place on the DNA is in doubt, the DNA is left out and the CDR3 is given as listed by TCRdb. This rearrangement joins TRBV24-1 to TRBJ1-5; TRBD1, the table's D call, lacks a check against the DNA. The CDR3 is 23 amino acids in total, end residues counted. The germline V gene has CDR1 KGHDR and CDR2 SFDVKD. CDR3 protein: CATSAEVDTEAFFGQGSNQPQHF.

This clonotype was counted ten times or more. The V gene is TRBV25-1, the J gene TRBJ1-5; TRBD1 matches 7 bases. The CDR3 spans 15 residues. Germline assignment: CDR1 MGHDK and CDR2 SYGVNS. The V gene end was trimmed by 3 bases and the J gene end by 2 bases; junction bases not matched to a gene: 4. The CDR3 bases are TGTGCCAGCAGTGACGCTACAGGGGGCAATCAGCCCCAGCATTTT. Translating gives CASSDATGGNQPQHF.

This clonotype was observed many times. Given a much more abundant clone one base away, this may be a read error. This sequence joins TRBV20-1 and TRBJ1-1; unclear D gene. Germline values: CDR1 DFQATT, CDR2 SNEGSKA (reference sequence). Trimming pared 3 bases from V and 6 bases from J, leaving 5 bases between. The CDR3 totals 10 residues. The CDR3 loop reads CSARYAEAFF. The CDR3 DNA reads as TGCAGTGCTAGGTACGCTGAAGCTTTCTTT.

This clonotype has only a few counts. The rearrangement uses TRBV13 and TRBJ2-7; D may be TRBD2 (5 bases). From germline, CDR1 is PRHDT and CDR2 FYEKMQ (reference sequence). There are 13 residues in the CDR3. The germline V and J ends were trimmed by 7 bases and 5 bases, with 15 bases remaining between them. Written as DNA, the CDR3 is TGTGCCAGCATGGGAGACTCGTTCAACGAGCAGTACTTC. This codes for CASMGDSFNEQYF.

The J gene is TRBJ1-1, the V gene TRBV7-9; a weak D match, TRBD1 (5 bases). Germline CDR1 and CDR2: SEHNR and FQNEAQ (reference sequence). This CDR3 spans 17 amino acids. V gave up 1 base and J gave up 4 bases, with 19 bases separating them. The chain's CDR3 is CASSLEAGVGMSTEAFF. CDR3 sequence (DNA): TGTGCCAGCAGCTTAGAGGCGGGGGTGGGAATGAGCACTGAAGCTTTCTTT. The whole variable domain, remainder taken from reference TRBV7-9 and TRBJ1-1, is DTGVSQNPRHKITKRGQNVTFRCDPISEHNRLYWYRQTLGQGPEFLTYFQNEAQLEKSRLLSDRFSAERPKGSFSTLEIQRTEQGDSAMYLCASSLEAGVGMSTEAFFGQGTRLTVV.

With regard to this clonotype: At one boundary the junction diverges from the germline segment, which might be a read error. V usage is TRBV10-2 and J usage is TRBJ1-1, with D hard to call. Germline CDR1 reads WSHSY; CDR2 reads SAAADI. The CDR3 has 13 amino acids. CDR3 coding DNA: TGCGCCAGCAGGCAGACCCTGAACACTAAAGCTTTCTTT. The encoded protein is CASRQTLNTKAFF.

On this clonotype itself: The junction differs from germline at one of its ends, possibly a read error. The chain joins TRBV7-8 to TRBJ2-6; 7 bases are a match to TRBD1. In germline, CDR1 is SGHVS, CDR2 FQNEAQ. The CDR3 has 16 residues. DNA for the CDR3: TGTGCCAGCAGTAGAACAGGGGAAGCTGGAGCCAACATCCTGACTTTC. Protein sequence: CASSRTGEAGANILTF.

In this sample, this clonotype turned up once. J is TRBJ2-5 and V is TRBV7-6; 15 bases map to TRBD2. The germline V gene has CDR1 SGHVS and CDR2 FNYEAQ. This CDR3 is 17 amino acids long. The V segment lost 3 bases and the J segment 4 bases; nucleotides outside the gene matches: 6. The CDR3 spells CASSLVRTSGRAETQYF. CDR3 in DNA: TGTGCCAGCAGCTTGGTTCGGACTAGCGGGAGGGCAGAGACCCAGTACTTC.